Listed here are 30 T cell receptor beta chains from one sample, sequenced in a study of Graves' ophthalmopathy and Graves' hyperthyroidism (dated by TCRdb to between 2017 and 2018). Sequencing was performed on an Illumina HiSeq 2000. TCR beta CDR3 regions were amplified from RNA transcripts for repertoire sequencing. The first round of RT-PCR was done with HTBI primers and the Qiagen OneStep RT-PCR kit, and was followed by a second round of multiplex PCR, then size selection and purification. The public reads were reanalyzed by TCRdb: fastp trimming at Q25, MiXCR alignment, in-frame beta chains only. Each CDR3 protein gets just one entry, which takes the most common genes and DNA from the rows behind it. Present in this sample are hundreds of thousands of distinct CDR3 sequences, roughly 21% of which were seen just once. The ten largest clonotypes hold 2.5% to 3.5% of the sample. Input material: peripheral blood. Receptors originate from a woman aged 18-29 years with stable Graves' hyperthyroidism. Donor details come from another sample of the same person, matched by shared clones.

This clonotype has at least ten counts. The gene calls are TRBV28 and TRBJ2-5; 9 bases match TRBD2. The CDR3 is made up of 13 amino acids. CDR1 MDHEN and CDR2 SYDVKM come from the germline V gene. The V segment lost 8 bases and the J segment 5 bases; nucleotides outside the gene matches: 6. The CDR3 DNA reads TGTGCCAGCCGTAGCGGGAGTACGGAGACCCAGTACTTC. This codes for CASRSGSTETQYF.

V and J are TRBV28 and TRBJ2-7; D ambiguous. The CDR3 covers 14 residues. The V gene's germline CDR1 is MDHEN and CDR2 SYDVKM. Trimming cost V 3 bases and J 3 bases, with 12 bases left between them. DNA for the CDR3: TGTGCCAGCAGTTTGTCGGGTTTCCTCTACGAGCAGTACTTC. Its protein is CASSLSGFLYEQYF.

This clonotype has ten or more counts. This sequence joins TRBV7-3 and TRBJ1-2, with D unresolved. The CDR3 contains 14 residues. Germline values: CDR1 SGHTA, CDR2 FQGTGA. Trimming shortened V by 5 bases and J by 0 bases, and 10 bases separated the two germline ends. The CDR3 DNA reads as TGTGCCAGCAGCCTGGACCCAGCTAACTATGGCTACACCTTC. Translation gives CASSLDPANYGYTF.

This clonotype was observed at least ten times. This chain uses TRBV7-2 with TRBJ2-7, with 7 bases fitting TRBD2. CDR3 length: 15 residues. Germline CDR1 and CDR2: SGHTA and FQGNSA. The V gene end was trimmed by 2 bases and the J gene end by 7 bases; junction bases not matched to a gene: 11. The CDR3 region is CASSLSGTTTSEQYF. The CDR3 bases are TGTGCCAGCAGCTTATCCGGGACTACCACGAGTGAGCAGTACTTC.

This clonotype was counted at least ten times. V and J are TRBV15 and TRBJ2-7; 9 bases are shared with TRBD1. J lost 2 bases, V lost 1 base, and 3 bases had no gene match. Germline V lookup: CDR1 LNHNV, CDR2 YYDKDF (reference sequence). The CDR3 has 15 amino acids. This chain's CDR3 is CATSRGTGVAYEQYF. The CDR3 DNA reads as TGTGCCACCAGCAGAGGGACAGGGGTTGCCTACGAGCAGTACTTC.

Ten or more counts support this clonotype. No conserved phenylalanine or tryptophan ends this CDR3, so it is likely a read error. The DNA is omitted, as the CDR3 cannot be located on it reliably, and the CDR3 follows TCRdb's listing. V is TRBV20-1 and J is TRBJ2-7; the table's D call TRBD2 went unverified against the DNA. The CDR3 is made up of 11 amino acids, end residues included. The germline V gene has CDR1 DFQATT and CDR2 SNEGSKA (reference sequence). Here the CDR3 reads CSAPTTPGTQI.

Notes on this clonotype: This may be a read error, as it is one base from a much larger clone. The rearrangement joins TRBV10-3 to TRBJ1-2, with D possibly being TRBD1 (6 bases). The germline V gene has CDR1 ENHRY and CDR2 SYGVKD. This CDR3 spans 12 amino acids. The CDR3 region has the DNA TGTGCCGTCAGTGAGGGGGGGCTTGGCTACACCTTC. It translates to CAVSEGGLGYTF.

CDR3 nucleotides: TGTGCCAGCAGCGCCATCGCAGGGGGCTCCTATAATTCACCCCTCCACTTT. Protein sequence: CASSAIAGGSYNSPLHF. The chain carries TRBV11-3 and TRBJ1-6, with 7 bases identical to TRBD1. This CDR3 comprises 17 residues. Unmatched junction bases numbered 7, after V lost 5 bases and J lost 0 bases. CDR1 is SGHNT and CDR2 is YENEEA in the germline V gene.

This clonotype was recorded at least ten times. The J gene is TRBJ2-7, the V gene TRBV7-3; tentatively, D is TRBD2 (5 bases). V was shortened by 3 bases and J by 1 base, with 16 bases between the two germline ends. This CDR3 has 16 amino acids. Germline assignment: CDR1 SGHTA and CDR2 FQGTGA. CDR3 residues: CASSLARAGISYEQYF. In DNA, the CDR3 is TGTGCCAGCAGCTTGGCTCGGGCCGGGATTTCCTACGAGCAGTACTTC.

This clonotype was detected ten times or more. The V call is TRBV6-2 or TRBV6-3, the J call TRBJ2-6, with 8 bases aligning to TRBD1. The CDR3 covers 18 residues. The germline gives CDR1 MNHEY, CDR2 SVGEGT. The V segment lost 0 bases and the J segment 2 bases; nucleotides outside the gene matches: 6. The CDR3 is CASSYSLQGAPGANVLTF. The CDR3 DNA is TGTGCCAGCAGTTACTCTCTCCAGGGGGCGCCTGGGGCCAACGTCCTGACTTTC.

This clonotype has only a few counts. This chain joins TRBV30 and TRBJ1-2; no clear D gene. Trimming left V 4 bases short and J 12 bases short, with 18 bases between. This CDR3 spans 12 amino acids. Germline CDR1 is GTSNPN and CDR2 is SVGIG (reference sequence). In DNA, the CDR3 is TGTGCCTGGATTCGGCCAAGGCTTTTGCACACCTTC. Translated: CAWIRPRLLHTF.

This clonotype was seen at least ten times. The chain joins TRBV5-5 to TRBJ2-7; TRBD2 might be the D (5 bases). Per the germline V gene, CDR1 is SGHKS and CDR2 is YYEKEE (reference sequence). The CDR3 consists of 15 residues. Trimming removed 3 bases at V and 5 bases at J, with 18 bases between. CDR3 amino acids: CASSYGWQRTNEQYF. The CDR3 coding sequence is TGTGCCAGCAGCTATGGATGGCAGCGGACGAACGAGCAGTACTTC. The whole variable domain, filled in from reference TRBV5-5 and TRBJ2-7, reads DAGVTQSPTHLIKTRGQQVTLRCSPISGHKSVSWYQQVLGQGPQFIFQYYEKEERGRGNFPDRFSARQFPNYSSELNVNALLLGDSALYLCASSYGWQRTNEQYFGPGTRLTVT.

This clonotype was picked up many times. The V call is TRBV20-1, the J call TRBJ2-2, with TRBD2 matching 8 bases. With V trimmed by 5 bases and J by 6 bases, 11 bases remained unmatched. Germline CDR1 DFQATT, CDR2 SNEGSKA (reference sequence). The CDR3 runs 15 residues. In nucleotides, the CDR3 is TGCAGTGCTTCACGTCCGGGACTAGACGCCGGGGAGCTGTTTTTT. Its protein product is CSASRPGLDAGELFF.

This clonotype occurred many times. V and J are TRBV7-9 and TRBJ2-5; 7 bases agree with TRBD1. The CDR3 runs to 14 residues. Per the germline V gene, CDR1 is SEHNR and CDR2 is FQNEAQ (reference sequence). The V gene end was trimmed by 5 bases and the J gene end by 5 bases; junction bases not matched to a gene: 8. CDR3 sequence reads: CASSTRTGGETQYF. DNA of the CDR3: TGTGCCAGCAGCACCCGGACAGGTGGTGAGACCCAGTACTTC.

The count of this clonotype is one. At one boundary the junction diverges from the germline segment, which might be a read error. The chain carries TRBV7-2 and TRBJ2-7; 7 bases fit TRBD1. In germline, CDR1 is SGHTA, CDR2 FQGNSA. CDR3 length: 10 residues. CDR3 bases: TGTGCCAGCAGCTTAAACAGGGGCATCTTC. Translation gives CASSLNRGIF.

The sample holds many counts of this clonotype. The chain joins TRBV11-2 to TRBJ2-7; D might be TRBD1 (6 bases). V was trimmed by 1 base and J by 2 bases, leaving 12 bases between them. The CDR3 loop spans 15 amino acids. Germline loops: CDR1 SGHAT, CDR2 FQNNGV. Here the CDR3 reads CASSLVDRDTYEQYF. The CDR3 region has the DNA TGTGCCAGCAGCTTAGTGGACAGAGATACCTACGAGCAGTACTTC.

This clonotype has a count of ten or more. The gene calls are TRBV7-3 and TRBJ1-1; TRBD1 matches at 8 bases. V gave up 4 bases and J gave up 3 bases; unmatched junction bases: 4. This CDR3 contains 14 residues. CDR1 SGHTA and CDR2 FQGTGA come from the germline V gene. CDR3 DNA: TGTGCCAGCAGCTCGCAGGGGGCCGACACTGAAGCTTTCTTT. It translates to CASSSQGADTEAFF.

The sample holds many counts of this clonotype. The rearrangement joins TRBV7-2 to TRBJ1-1; 10 bases line up with TRBD1. This CDR3 is built from 16 residues. CDR1 and CDR2 (germline): SGHTA, FQGNSA. The ends lost 5 bases at V and 3 bases at J; junction bases unmatched: 9. This CDR3 is CASSPKTGGIDTEAFF. For the CDR3, the DNA is TGTGCCAGCAGCCCGAAGACAGGGGGCATCGACACTGAAGCTTTCTTT.

This clonotype came up a few times. The chain employs TRBV12-3 or TRBV12-4 and TRBJ2-5; TRBD2 agrees at 10 bases. J was trimmed by 7 bases and V by 4 bases; bases with no gene match: 6. This CDR3 has 14 residues. CDR3 in DNA: TGTGCCAGCAGTTCGAGCGGGAGGGGGTTGACCCAGTACTTC. Protein: CASSSSGRGLTQYF.

This clonotype occurred many times. The gene calls are TRBV29-1 and TRBJ2-4; a weak D match, TRBD1 (7 bases). There are 12 residues in the CDR3. Germline CDR1 is SQVTM and CDR2 is ANQGSEA. V was pared by 7 bases and J by 6 bases, with 13 bases between. CDR3 bases: TGCAGCGGGCGGGACAGCCTAAACATTCAGTACTTC. It is translated as CSGRDSLNIQYF.

This clonotype was recorded many times. The chain is built from TRBV20-1 and TRBJ2-7, with 12 bases aligning to TRBD2. The CDR3 covers 18 residues. V shed 1 base, J shed 4 bases, and the junction held 14 bases outside the gene matches. Per the germline V gene, CDR1 is DFQATT and CDR2 is SNEGSKA (reference sequence). DNA for the CDR3: TGCAGTGCTAGAGTTTTCCCCTTGACTAGCGGGAGTATTTACGAGCAGTACTTC. Translation: CSARVFPLTSGSIYEQYF.

This clonotype was seen repeatedly, ten times or more. Lacking the conserved final phenylalanine or tryptophan, this CDR3 likely reflects a read error. The V gene is TRBV10-3, the J gene TRBJ1-5; no reliable D call. Germline CDR1 reads ENHRY; CDR2 reads SYGVKD. The V gene lost 2 bases and the J gene lost 3 bases, with 8 bases spanning the gap. This CDR3 has 14 residues. As DNA, the CDR3 is TGTGCCATCAGTGAGGGGCGGATCAATCAGCCCCAGCATCTT. Its translation is CAISEGRINQPQHL.

This clonotype was counted ten times or more. V gene TRBV10-3 combines with J gene TRBJ2-5, with D perhaps matching TRBD1 (6 bases). V was pared by 3 bases and J by 2 bases, with 10 bases between. This CDR3 has 14 amino acids. Germline V gives CDR1 ENHRY, CDR2 SYGVKD. In DNA form, the CDR3 reads TGTGCCATCAGTGAAGGAGGACAGCAAGAGACCCAGTACTTC. It specifies CAISEGGQQETQYF.

On this clonotype: Being one base from a much bigger clone, this may be a read error. CDR3 in DNA: TGCAGCGTTGCCAAACTCACTGAAGCTTTCTTT. Protein product: CSVAKLTEAFF. The V call is TRBV29-1, the J call TRBJ1-1; D not certain. Trimming pared 4 bases from V and 4 bases from J, leaving 7 bases between. The germline V gene has CDR1 SQVTM and CDR2 ANQGSEA. The CDR3 has 11 residues.

This clonotype occurred many times. The chain combines TRBV10-2 with TRBJ1-1; TRBD1 is a possible D gene (5 bases). Germline CDR1 is WSHSY and CDR2 is SAAADI. This CDR3 spans 13 amino acids. The V and J ends lost 6 bases and 1 base respectively, with 9 bases between them. The CDR3 spells CASRLDRNTEAFF. The CDR3 bases are TGCGCCAGCAGATTAGACAGGAACACTGAAGCTTTCTTT.

This clonotype was seen at least ten times. The chain uses TRBV19 and TRBJ1-1, with D possibly matching TRBD1 (5 bases). The CDR3 runs 16 residues. V was pared by 3 bases and J by 1 base, with 15 bases between. From germline, CDR1 is LNHDA and CDR2 SQIVND (reference sequence). CDR3 amino acids: CASSISRGVRNTEAFF. CDR3 nucleotides: TGTGCCAGTAGTATTTCAAGGGGCGTTAGGAACACTGAAGCTTTCTTT. The whole variable domain, filled in from reference TRBV19 and TRBJ1-1, reads DGGITQSPKYLFRKEGQNVTLSCEQNLNHDAMYWYRQDPGQGLRLIYYSQIVNDFQKGDIAEGYSVSREKKESFPLTVTSAQKNPTAFYLCASSISRGVRNTEAFFGQGTRLTVV.

This clonotype has just a few counts. J is TRBJ2-7 and V is TRBV18; D perhaps matches TRBD1 (6 bases). V lost 9 bases, J lost 5 bases, and 23 bases lay in between. Germline V lookup: CDR1 KGHSH, CDR2 LQKENI. CDR3 size: 15 residues. The CDR3 nucleotides are TGTGCCAGTAAACAGGGCACGCTGAGAGTAGACGAGCAGTACTTC. It codes for CASKQGTLRVDEQYF.

This clonotype came up many times. The chain links TRBV19 to TRBJ2-7, with 7 bases fitting TRBD1. The CDR3 runs to 13 residues. The V gene's germline CDR1 is LNHDA and CDR2 SQIVND (reference sequence). The trim removed 9 bases at V and 4 bases at J, leaving 9 bases unmatched. The CDR3 DNA reads TGTGCCAGCCAACGGGGACAGACATACGAGCAGTACTTC. Translation gives CASQRGQTYEQYF.

Many counts were recorded for this clonotype. The chain uses TRBV28 and TRBJ2-7, with 10 bases lining up with TRBD2. The CDR3 sequence is 17 residues long. After removal of 6 bases from V and 6 bases from J, the junction contained 17 bases not matched to a gene. CDR1 is MDHEN and CDR2 is SYDVKM in the germline V gene. Here the CDR3 reads CASRSSSGRPEISEQYF. Written as DNA, the CDR3 is TGTGCCAGCAGGTCATCTAGCGGGAGACCTGAAATCTCCGAGCAGTACTTC.

This chain joins TRBV20-1 and TRBJ1-5; D is unclear. CDR1 is DFQATT, CDR2 SNEGSKA, per germline (reference sequence). The CDR3 runs to 14 residues. The V end lost 3 bases, the J end lost 4 bases, and 13 bases lay between the germline ends. CDR3 sequence reads: CSASRGPPNQPQHF. The CDR3 DNA reads TGCAGTGCTAGCCGGGGTCCCCCAAATCAGCCCCAGCATTTT.